Below, 5 T cell receptor beta chains from the same sample are listed, as sequenced in a study of cytomegalovirus exposure and HLA in healthy donors. 13 Jbeta primers and 60 Vbeta primers were used for the PCR. Some clones are missing from TCRdb's copy, which holds only in-frame ones; the method was immunoSEQ multiplex PCR. The table has 99,000 or so clones, 12% seen once. The sample taken for sequencing was PBMCs. The origin of the receptors is a man aged 40-55 years in good health and CMV-seropositive.

The chain joins TRBV5-6 to TRBJ2-7; tentative D call: TRBD2 (6 bases). Trimming removed 0 bases at V and 3 bases at J, with 10 bases between. This CDR3 spans 14 amino acids. Germline CDR1 SGHDT, CDR2 YYEEEE. CDR3 nucleotides: TGTGCCAGCAGCTTGGGACTAGTAATCTACGAGCAGTACTTC. Protein sequence: CASSLGLVIYEQYF.

The chain employs TRBV29-1 and TRBJ2-1, with 13 bases aligning to TRBD2. Germline V lookup: CDR1 SQVTM, CDR2 ANQGSEA. J was trimmed by 10 bases and V by 6 bases; bases with no gene match: 9. CDR3 length: 14 amino acids. CDR3 DNA: TGCAGCGTCTCAGGGACTAGCGGGATTGGGGAGCAGTTCTTC. Its translation is CSVSGTSGIGEQFF.

In this sample, this clone turned up a few times. The chain has TRBV27 and TRBJ2-7; D is ambiguous. From germline, CDR1 is MNHEY and CDR2 SMNVEV (reference sequence). This CDR3 is built from 12 residues. The V gene lost 9 bases and the J gene lost 7 bases, with 16 bases spanning the gap. The CDR3 coding sequence is TGTGCCAGTCGTTCGGAAGTGAGGGAGCAGTACTTC. Its protein is CASRSEVREQYF.

This chain links TRBV12-2 with TRBJ1-2; TRBD1 is the table's D call, not checked against the DNA. TRBV12-2 is designated a pseudogene. The CDR3 sequence is 15 residues long. The chain's CDR3 is CASRLNRTTNYGYTF. CDR3 DNA sequence: TGTGCAAGTCGCTTAAACAGGACAACTAACTATGGCTACACCTTC.

The chain joins TRBV7-2 to TRBJ2-7; 11 bases line up with TRBD1. CDR1 is SGHTA and CDR2 is FQGNSA in the germline V gene. The junction had 13 bases not matched to a gene; V was cut back by 5 bases and J by 7 bases. The CDR3 runs to 16 residues. CDR3 protein: CASSPTGGTGGLEQYF. CDR3 nucleotides: TGTGCCAGCAGCCCCACGGGAGGGACAGGGGGTTTAGAGCAGTACTTC.